The source of this TCR beta chain is a study of STAT5B mutations in CD4+ large granular lymphocyte leukemia. Study-wide results and caveats: Data were not HLA-matched across samples. Compared with healthy controls (2/35), patient top clones favored TRBV06 (8/27).

Germline V gives CDR1 MNHEY, CDR2 SVGAGI. Trimming cost V 2 bases and J 5 bases; bases outside gene matches: 8. The CDR3 length is 16 residues. About this clone: Its specificity is unknown.

Sequenced by immunoSEQ multiplex PCR; TCRdb stores in-frame clones only, minus some. The sample includes around 30,000 clones, around 80% of them seen just once. Sequencing input: CD4+ T cells from blood buffy coats. The TCR was taken from a human donor in good health. The rearrangement joins TRBV6-5 to TRBJ2-2; TRBD2 matches at 7 bases. The CDR3 region has the DNA TGTGCCAGCAGTTACGGGGCGGGAGTGGGTACCGGGGAGCTGTTTTTT. It specifies CASSYGAGVGTGELFF.